This T cell receptor (beta chain) was found in a study of OX40 agonist ivuxolimab in advanced cancers. Sequencing was performed with immunoSEQ multiplex PCR; in TCRdb, only in-frame clones are kept and a portion is missing. The table shows under 90,000 clones, with about 86% occurring only once. CDR3 size: 15 residues. CDR1 and CDR2 from the germline V gene are ENHRY and SYGVKD. V was pared by 7 bases and J by 3 bases, with 18 bases between. This clone showed up just once. The chain couples TRBV10-3 to TRBJ1-1; D unclear. Sequencing used CD4+ or CD8+ T cells sorted from blood, obtained in a trial of the OX40 agonist ivuxolimab. This TCR was sampled from an adult with an advanced solid tumor such as melanoma, head and neck, liver or kidney cancer. CDR3 loop: CAIKASGEGDTEAFF. In nucleotides, the CDR3 is TGTGCCATCAAAGCCTCGGGTGAGGGAGACACTGAAGCTTTCTTT.